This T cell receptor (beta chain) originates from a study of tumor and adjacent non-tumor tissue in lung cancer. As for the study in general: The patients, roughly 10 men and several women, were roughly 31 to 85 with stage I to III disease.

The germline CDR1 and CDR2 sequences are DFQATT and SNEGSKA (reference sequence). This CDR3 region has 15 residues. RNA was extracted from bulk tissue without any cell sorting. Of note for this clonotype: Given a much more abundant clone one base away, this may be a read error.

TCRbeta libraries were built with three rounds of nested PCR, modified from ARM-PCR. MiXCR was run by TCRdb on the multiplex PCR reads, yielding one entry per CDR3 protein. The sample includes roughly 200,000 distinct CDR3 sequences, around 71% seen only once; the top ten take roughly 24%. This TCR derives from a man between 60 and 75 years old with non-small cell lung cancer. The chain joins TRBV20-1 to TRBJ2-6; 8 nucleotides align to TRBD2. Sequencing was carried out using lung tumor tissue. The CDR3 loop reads CSARTGGPGVNVLTF. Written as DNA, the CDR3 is TGCAGTGCTAGAACGGGGGGGCCTGGGGTCAACGTCCTGACTTTC.